This paragraph reports one T cell receptor (beta chain). Antigen unknown. The data belong to a study of CD8+ T cells in alopecia areata. Overall study context: Tofacitinib therapy took 6 to 18 months; 6 months off drug came after.

From alopecia areata patients, lesional scalp punch biopsies and peripheral blood were collected. Sorting from PBMCs produced CD4+ and CD8+ T cells. Reverse transcription of extracted RNA yielded cDNA, which provided the sequencing template. Clones were sequenced by immunoSEQ multiplex PCR, and TCRdb holds only the in-frame ones, with some missing. The table includes some 150,000 clones, about three fifths detected once. Trimming cost V 2 bases and J 1 base; bases outside gene matches: 4. The CDR3 totals 16 residues. Germline lookup yields CDR1 GTSNPN and CDR2 SVGIG (reference sequence). Study-wide results and caveats: Scalp sequencing also captures normal skin's resident alphabeta T cells.

The genes are TRBV30 and TRBJ2-6; 8 bases agree with TRBD1. The input for sequencing was CD4+ T cells sorted from blood, taken at week 0. This TCR was sampled from a human donor with alopecia areata. CDR3 amino acids: CAWSKDRVSGANVLTF. CDR3 nucleotide sequence: TGTGCCTGGAGTAAGGACAGGGTGTCTGGGGCCAACGTCCTGACTTTC.